The source of this T cell receptor (beta chain) is a study of cytomegalovirus exposure and HLA in healthy donors. The study ran its PCR with 60 Vbeta and 13 Jbeta primers. Sequencing was performed with immunoSEQ multiplex PCR; in TCRdb, only in-frame clones are kept and a portion is missing. This table has around 100,000 clones, 76% appearing once. With V trimmed by 0 bases and J by 8 bases, 5 bases remained unmatched. The CDR3 totals 14 residues. Germline CDR1 reads SGHDN; CDR2 reads FVKESK. The chain combines TRBV14 with TRBJ1-2, with TRBD1 identical over 8 bases. The source is a woman aged 18-29 years in good health and CMV-seropositive. The sequenced sample was PBMCs. The CDR3: CASSQEDRVGGYTF. CDR3 coding DNA: TGTGCCAGCAGCCAAGAGGACAGGGTGGGGGGCTACACCTTC.